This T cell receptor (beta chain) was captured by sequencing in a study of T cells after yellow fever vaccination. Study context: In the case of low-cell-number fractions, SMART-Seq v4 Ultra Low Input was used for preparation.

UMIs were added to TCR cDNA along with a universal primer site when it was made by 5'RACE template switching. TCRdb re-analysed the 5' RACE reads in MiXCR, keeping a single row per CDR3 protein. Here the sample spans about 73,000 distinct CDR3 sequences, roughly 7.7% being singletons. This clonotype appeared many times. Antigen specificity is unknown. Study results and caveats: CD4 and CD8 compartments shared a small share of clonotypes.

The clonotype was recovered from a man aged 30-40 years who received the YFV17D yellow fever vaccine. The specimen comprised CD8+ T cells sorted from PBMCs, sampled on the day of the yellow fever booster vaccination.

The CDR3 nucleotides are TGCAGTGCTAGTGAGACTATAAATTACGAGCAGTACTTC. Its protein product is CSASETINYEQYF. The V gene is TRBV20-1, the J gene TRBJ2-7, with TRBD2 as a possible D gene (5 bases). The CDR3 has 13 residues. V shed 3 bases and J shed 4 bases, with 13 bases lying between them. From germline, CDR1 is DFQATT and CDR2 SNEGSKA (reference sequence).